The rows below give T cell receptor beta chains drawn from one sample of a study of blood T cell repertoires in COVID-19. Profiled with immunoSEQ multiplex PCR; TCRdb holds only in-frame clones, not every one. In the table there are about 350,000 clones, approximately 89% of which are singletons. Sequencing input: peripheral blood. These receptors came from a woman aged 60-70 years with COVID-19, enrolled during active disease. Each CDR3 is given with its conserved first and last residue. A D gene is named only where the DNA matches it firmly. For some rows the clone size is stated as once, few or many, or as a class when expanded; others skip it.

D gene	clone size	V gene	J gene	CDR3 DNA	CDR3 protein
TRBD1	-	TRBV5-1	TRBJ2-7	TGCGCCAGCAGCTTACAGGGGGGCGTGTACGAGCAGTACTTC	CASSLQGGVYEQYF
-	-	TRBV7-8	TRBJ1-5	TGTGCCAGCAGCGTAGGGACAAGAAATCAGCCCCAGCATTTT	CASSVGTRNQPQHF
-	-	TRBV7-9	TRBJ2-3	TGTGCCAGCAGCTTAGCGCTTCTAGTTGAGGATACGCAGTATTTT	CASSLALLVEDTQYF
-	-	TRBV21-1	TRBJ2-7	TGTGCCAGCAACCAAAGGGGAGACAGGACGCTACCCGCCTACGAGCAGTACTTC	CASNQRGDRTLPAYEQYF
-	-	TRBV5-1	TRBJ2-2	TGCGCCAGCAGCCGGATTACAGACACCGGGGAGCTGTTTTTT	CASSRITDTGELFF
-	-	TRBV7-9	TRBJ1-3	TGTGCCAGCAGCCCGCGGGACTTAATAAACACCATATATTTT	CASSPRDLINTIYF
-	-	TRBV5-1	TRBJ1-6	TGCGCCAGCAGCTCCCCCGCGAGGAATTCACCCCTCCACTTT	CASSSPARNSPLHF
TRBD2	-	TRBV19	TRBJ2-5	TGTGCCAGTAGTATGGAGTACGGGACTAGAGAGACCCAGTACTTC	CASSMEYGTRETQYF
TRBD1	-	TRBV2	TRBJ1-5	TGTGCCAGCAGGGACAGGGTTGGAAATCAGCCCCAGCATTTT	CASRDRVGNQPQHF
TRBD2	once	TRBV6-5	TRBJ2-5	TGTGCCAGCAGTTTAGCGGGGGGAGAGCAAGAGACCCAGTACTTC	CASSLAGGEQETQYF
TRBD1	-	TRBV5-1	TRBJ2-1	TGCGCCAGCAGCCCGGGGACAGCAGTATATAGGTCCTACAATGAGCAGTTCTTC	CASSPGTAVYRSYNEQFF
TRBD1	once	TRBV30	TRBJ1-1	TGTGCCTGGAGTGACCACAGGGGAGGTCGAAACACTGAAGCTTTCTTT	CAWSDHRGGRNTEAFF
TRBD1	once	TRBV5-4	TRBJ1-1	TGTGCCAGCAGCTTCCCGGGACAGATGAACACTGAAGCTTTCTTT	CASSFPGQMNTEAFF
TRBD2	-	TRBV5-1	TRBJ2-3	TGCGCCAGCAGCCGCGGGGGACTGGGGGATACGCAGTATTTT	CASSRGGLGDTQYF
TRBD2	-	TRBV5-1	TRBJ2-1	TGCGCCAGCAGCTTGTCGCCGGGGGGTGCCTACAATGAGCAGTTCTTC	CASSLSPGGAYNEQFF
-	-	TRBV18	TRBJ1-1	TGTGCCAGCTCCCCAAGTAGGGGAGGTTTAAGAACTGAAGCTTTCTTT	CASSPSRGGLRTEAFF
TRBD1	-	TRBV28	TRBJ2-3	TGTGCCAGCAGTTTTTTACCAGGGACAACGAGGGACAGAGGCACAGATACGCAGTATTTT	CASSFLPGTTRDRGTDTQYF
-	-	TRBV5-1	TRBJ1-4	TGCGCCAGCAGCTTGATGAGGGGGGGCGCAGATGAAAAACTGTTTTTT	CASSLMRGGADEKLFF
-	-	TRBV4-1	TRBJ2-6	TGCGCCAGCAGCCAAGAACGGGGAACCCTCTCTAGGGCCAACGTCCTGACTTTC	CASSQERGTLSRANVLTF
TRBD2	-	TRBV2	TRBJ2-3	TGTGCCAGCAGTGATCTTTCACTAGCGGATAGCACAGATACGCAGTATTTT	CASSDLSLADSTDTQYF
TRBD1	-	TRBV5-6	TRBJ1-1	TGTGCCAGCAGCTCCGACAGGGTAGGGACTGAAGCTTTCTTT	CASSSDRVGTEAFF
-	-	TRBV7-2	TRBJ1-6	TGTGCCAGCAGCTTAGGCCCGGTATCTTGGTCACCCCTCCACTTT	CASSLGPVSWSPLHF
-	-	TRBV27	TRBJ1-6	TGTGCCAGCAGTTCATATAATTCACCCCTCCACTTT	CASSSYNSPLHF
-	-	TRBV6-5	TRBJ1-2	TGTGCCAGCATCGGGAGGGGCAGGGGTGGCTATGGCTACACCTTC	CASIGRGRGGYGYTF
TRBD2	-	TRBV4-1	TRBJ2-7	TGCGCCAGCAGCCAAGACGGAATTATAGCGGGGGGCTACGAGCAGTACTTC	CASSQDGIIAGGYEQYF
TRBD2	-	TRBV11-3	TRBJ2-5	TGTGCCAGCAGCCAAAGGGGGCTAGCGGGGGCAGGGCAAGAGACCCAGTACTTC	CASSQRGLAGAGQETQYF
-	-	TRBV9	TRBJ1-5	TGTGCCAGCAGCGTAGTGGACATGGGCGGGCCCCAGCATTTT	CASSVVDMGGPQHF
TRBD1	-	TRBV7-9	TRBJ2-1	TGTGCCAGCAGCCCTACAGGGGGCAATGAGCAGTTCTTC	CASSPTGGNEQFF
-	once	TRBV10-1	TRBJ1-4	TGCGCCAGCAGTGATCGGGGGGGAAGAACTAATGAAAAACTGTTTTTT	CASSDRGGRTNEKLFF
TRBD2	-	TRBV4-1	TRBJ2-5	TGCGCCAGCAGCCGGACCGGACTAGCGGGGGGCCCGAGGACCCAGTACTTC	CASSRTGLAGGPRTQYF
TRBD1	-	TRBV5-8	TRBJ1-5	TGTGCCAGCAGCTCCGTCGGGCAGGGGGATCAGCCCCAGCATTTT	CASSSVGQGDQPQHF
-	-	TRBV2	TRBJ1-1	TGTGCCAGCAGACGAACAGGGTTAGAAGCTTTCTTT	CASRRTGLEAFF
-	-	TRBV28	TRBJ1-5	TGTGCCAGCAGTTTAAACGCGGCACCTAAGCCCCAGCATTTT	CASSLNAAPKPQHF
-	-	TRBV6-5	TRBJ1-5	TGTGCCAGCAGTTTGGGGGGAGTCAATCAGCCCCAGCATTTT	CASSLGGVNQPQHF
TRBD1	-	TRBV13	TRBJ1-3	TGTGCCAGCAGCACCTCCACAGGGGCTGGAAACACCATATATTTT	CASSTSTGAGNTIYF
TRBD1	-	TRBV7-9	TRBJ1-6	TGTGCCAGCAGCTTGCAGACAGGGTCTAATTCACCCCTCCACTTT	CASSLQTGSNSPLHF
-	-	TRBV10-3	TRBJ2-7	TGTGCCATCAGTGCACAAGTCTCCTACGAGCAGTACTTC	CAISAQVSYEQYF
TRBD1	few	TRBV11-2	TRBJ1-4	TGTGCCAGCAGCTTAGGGGACAGGGATTTCGAAAAACTGTTTTTT	CASSLGDRDFEKLFF
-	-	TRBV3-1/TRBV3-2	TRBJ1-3	TGTGCCAGTCGGGGAGCTGGAAACACCATATATTTT	CASRGAGNTIYF
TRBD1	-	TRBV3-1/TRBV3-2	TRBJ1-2	TGTGCCAGCAGCCGACAGGGGGTTGGCTACACCTTC	CASSRQGVGYTF
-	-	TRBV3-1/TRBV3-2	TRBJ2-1	TGTGCCAGCAGCCAATCGACTTATCGGAATGAGCAGTTCTTC	CASSQSTYRNEQFF
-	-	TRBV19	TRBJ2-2	TGTGCCAGCACAGGGTGGGTAGAATCCCGGGAGCTGTTTTTT	CASTGWVESRELFF
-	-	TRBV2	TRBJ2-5	TGTGCCAGCACGAAGGACCAGGGAGAGACCCAGTACTTC	CASTKDQGETQYF
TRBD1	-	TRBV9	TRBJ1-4	TGTGCCAGCAGCGTAGGACAGGGGGGCACTAATGAAAAACTGTTTTTT	CASSVGQGGTNEKLFF
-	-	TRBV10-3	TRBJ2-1	TGTGCCATCAGTGACAGGGTTAGCAATGAGCAGTTCTTC	CAISDRVSNEQFF
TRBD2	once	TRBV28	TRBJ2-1	TGTGCCAGCCCGTCTTCGACTAGCGGAATGCTCCATGAGCAGTTCTTC	CASPSSTSGMLHEQFF
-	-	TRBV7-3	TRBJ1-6	TGTGCCAGCAGCTTAGGGGGCAGTTATTCACCCCTCCACTTT	CASSLGGSYSPLHF
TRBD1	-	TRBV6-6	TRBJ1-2	TGTGCCAGCAGTCCCCCCACACTAGGACAGGGGGGAGATGGCTACACCTTC	CASSPPTLGQGGDGYTF